Shown below are 7 T cell receptor beta chains from a single sample sequenced in a study of CD8+ T cells in alopecia areata. It was cDNA, reverse transcribed from extracted RNA, that served as the sequencing template. Repertoires were generated with immunoSEQ multiplex PCR, while TCRdb's copy carries only in-frame clones and drops some. Here the sample spans roughly 97,000 clones, roughly two fifths being singletons. The material sequenced was CD4+ T cells sorted from blood. The receptors were sampled from a human donor with alopecia areata.

The J gene is TRBJ2-1, the V gene TRBV18, with D perhaps TRBD2 (5 bases). This CDR3 comprises 17 residues. V dropped 0 bases and J dropped 2 bases, with 14 bases sitting between them. The germline CDR1 and CDR2 sequences are KGHSH and LQKENI. The CDR3, as DNA: TGTGCCAGCTCACCACCGAGTGCGGAGGCCGCCTACAATGAGCAGTTCTTC. This sequence encodes CASSPPSAEAAYNEQFF. The variable domain in full, with the rest retrieved from reference TRBV18 and TRBJ2-1, is NAGVMQNPRHLVRRRGQEARLRCSPMKGHSHVYWYRQLPEEGLKFMVYLQKENIIDESGMPKERFSAEFPKEGPSILRIQQVVRGDSAAYFCASSPPSAEAAYNEQFFGPGTRLTVL.

The sample holds a few counts of this clone. The chain joins TRBV13 to TRBJ2-3; a possible D gene is TRBD2 (5 bases). The germline V gene encodes CDR1 PRHDT and CDR2 FYEKMQ (reference sequence). Trimming shortened V by 5 bases and J by 6 bases, and 12 bases separated the two germline ends. This CDR3 is built from 13 residues. The chain's CDR3 is CASSHPGSDTQYF. The CDR3 DNA follows: TGTGCCAGCAGCCACCCGGGATCCGATACGCAGTATTTT.

The chain has TRBV11-2 and TRBJ2-5; D might be TRBD1 (6 bases). Germline values: CDR1 SGHAT, CDR2 FQNNGV. This CDR3 is built from 13 residues. With 3 bases removed from V and 5 bases from J, the gap between germline ends came to 10 bases. The chain's CDR3 is CASSLNREETQYF. As DNA, the CDR3 is TGTGCCAGCAGCTTGAACAGGGAGGAGACCCAGTACTTC.

This chain links TRBV7-8 with TRBJ2-7; D may be TRBD1 (6 bases). The CDR3 is made up of 14 amino acids. The V and J ends lost 7 bases and 4 bases respectively, with 17 bases between them. Germline CDR1 and CDR2: SGHVS and FQNEAQ. Here the CDR3 DNA reads TGTGCCAGCATCCAGGGGACGGTCGAATACGAGCAGTACTTC. Amino acid sequence: CASIQGTVEYEQYF.

The chain employs TRBV9 and TRBJ2-2; D is possibly TRBD1 or TRBD2 (5 bases each). The CDR3 covers 16 residues. CDR1 and CDR2 from the germline V gene are SGDLS and YYNGEE. V was pared by 2 bases and J by 0 bases, with 11 bases between. The chain's CDR3 is CASSVTGRPNTGELFF. In DNA, the CDR3 is TGTGCCAGCAGCGTTACGGGACGGCCGAACACCGGGGAGCTGTTTTTT.

J is TRBJ1-1 and V is TRBV6-5, with a possible D match to TRBD1 (5 bases). The ends were cut back, 2 bases at V and 4 bases at J, with 11 bases in the middle. Looked up from germline, CDR1 is MNHEY and CDR2 is SVGAGI. There are 14 residues in the CDR3. CDR3 residues: CASSYRVDTTEAFF. In DNA, the CDR3 is TGTGCCAGCAGTTACAGGGTGGACACCACTGAAGCTTTCTTT.

This chain connects TRBV2 to TRBJ1-4; possibly TRBD1 for D (5 bases). This CDR3 comprises 14 residues. V was shortened by 6 bases and J by 3 bases, with 11 bases between the two germline ends. Germline V gene lookup returns CDR1 SNHLY and CDR2 FYNNEI. In nucleotides, the CDR3 is TGTGCCAGCAGGACAGTGTTGGCTAATGAAAAACTGTTTTTT. Protein sequence: CASRTVLANEKLFF. The variable domain in full, completed from reference TRBV2 and TRBJ1-4, reads EPEVTQTPSHQVTQMGQEVILRCVPISNHLYFYWYRQILGQKVEFLVSFYNNEISEKSEIFDDQFSVERPDGSNFTLKIRSTKLEDSAMYFCASRTVLANEKLFFGSGTQLSVL.